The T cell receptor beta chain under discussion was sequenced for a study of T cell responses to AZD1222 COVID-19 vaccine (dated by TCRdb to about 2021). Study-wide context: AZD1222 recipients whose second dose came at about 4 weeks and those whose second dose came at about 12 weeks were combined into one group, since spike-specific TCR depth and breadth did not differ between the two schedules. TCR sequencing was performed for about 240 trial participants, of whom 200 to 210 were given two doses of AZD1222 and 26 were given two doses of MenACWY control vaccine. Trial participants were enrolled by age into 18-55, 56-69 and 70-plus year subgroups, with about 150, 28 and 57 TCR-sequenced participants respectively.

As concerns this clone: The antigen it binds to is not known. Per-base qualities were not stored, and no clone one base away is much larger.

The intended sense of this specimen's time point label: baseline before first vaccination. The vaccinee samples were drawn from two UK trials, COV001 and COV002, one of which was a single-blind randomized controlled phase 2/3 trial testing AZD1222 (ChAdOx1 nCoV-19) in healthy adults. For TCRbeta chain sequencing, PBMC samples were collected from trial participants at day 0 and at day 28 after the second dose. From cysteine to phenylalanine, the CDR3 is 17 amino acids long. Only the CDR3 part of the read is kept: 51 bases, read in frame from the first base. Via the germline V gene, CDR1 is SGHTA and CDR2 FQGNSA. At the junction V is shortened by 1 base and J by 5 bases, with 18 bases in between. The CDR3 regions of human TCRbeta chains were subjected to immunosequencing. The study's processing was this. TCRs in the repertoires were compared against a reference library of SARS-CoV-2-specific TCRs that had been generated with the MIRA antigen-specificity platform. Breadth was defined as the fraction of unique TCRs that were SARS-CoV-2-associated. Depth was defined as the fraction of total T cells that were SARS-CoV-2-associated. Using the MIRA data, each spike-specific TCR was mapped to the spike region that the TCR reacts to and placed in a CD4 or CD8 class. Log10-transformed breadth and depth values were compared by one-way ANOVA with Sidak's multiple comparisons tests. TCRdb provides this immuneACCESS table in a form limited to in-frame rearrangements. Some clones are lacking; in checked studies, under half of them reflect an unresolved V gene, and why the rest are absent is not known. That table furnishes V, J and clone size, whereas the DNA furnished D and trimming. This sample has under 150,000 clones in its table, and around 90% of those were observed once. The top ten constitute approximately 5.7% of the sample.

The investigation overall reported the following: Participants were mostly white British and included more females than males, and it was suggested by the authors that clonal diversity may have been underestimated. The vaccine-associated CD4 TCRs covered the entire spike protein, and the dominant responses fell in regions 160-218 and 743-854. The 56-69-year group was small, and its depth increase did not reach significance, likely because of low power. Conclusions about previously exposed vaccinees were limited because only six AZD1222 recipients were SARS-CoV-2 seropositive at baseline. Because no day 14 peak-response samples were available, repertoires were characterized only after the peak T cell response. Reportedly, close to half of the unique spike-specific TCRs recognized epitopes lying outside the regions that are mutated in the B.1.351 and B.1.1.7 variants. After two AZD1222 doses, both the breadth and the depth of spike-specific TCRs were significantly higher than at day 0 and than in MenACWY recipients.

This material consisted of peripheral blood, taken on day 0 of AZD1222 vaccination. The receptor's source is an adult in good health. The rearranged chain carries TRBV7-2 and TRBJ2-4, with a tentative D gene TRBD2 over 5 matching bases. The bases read TGTGCCAGCAGCTTAGTGAGCGGTCAACAGCCCCAAAACATTCAGTACTTC. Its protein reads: CASSLVSGQQPQNIQYF.